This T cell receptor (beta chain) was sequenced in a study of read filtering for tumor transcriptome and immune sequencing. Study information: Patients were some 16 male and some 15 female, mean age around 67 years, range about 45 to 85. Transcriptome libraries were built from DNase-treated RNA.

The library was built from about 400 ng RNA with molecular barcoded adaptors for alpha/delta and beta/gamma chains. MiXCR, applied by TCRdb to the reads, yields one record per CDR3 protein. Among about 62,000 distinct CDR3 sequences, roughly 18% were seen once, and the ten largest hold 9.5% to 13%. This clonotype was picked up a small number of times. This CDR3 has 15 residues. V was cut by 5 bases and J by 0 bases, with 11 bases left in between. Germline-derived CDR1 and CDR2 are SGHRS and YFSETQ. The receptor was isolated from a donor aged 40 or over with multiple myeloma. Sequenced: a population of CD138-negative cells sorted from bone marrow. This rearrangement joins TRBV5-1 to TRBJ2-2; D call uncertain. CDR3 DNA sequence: TGCGCCAGCAGAGTACACAAAGCGAACACCGGGGAGCTGTTTTTT. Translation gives CASRVHKANTGELFF.